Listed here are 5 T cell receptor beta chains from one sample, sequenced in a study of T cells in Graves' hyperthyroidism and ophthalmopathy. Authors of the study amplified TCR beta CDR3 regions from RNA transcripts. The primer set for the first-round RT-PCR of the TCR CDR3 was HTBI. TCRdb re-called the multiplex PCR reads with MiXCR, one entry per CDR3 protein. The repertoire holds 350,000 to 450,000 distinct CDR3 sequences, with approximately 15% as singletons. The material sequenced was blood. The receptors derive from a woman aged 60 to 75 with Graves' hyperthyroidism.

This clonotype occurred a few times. This CDR3 reads CASSLDGGGNQPQHF. The CDR3 region has the DNA TGTGCCAGCAGCTTGGACGGGGGGGGCAATCAGCCCCAGCATTTT. The rearrangement links TRBV5-4 to TRBJ1-5; D is perhaps TRBD1 (5 bases). Trimming removed 0 bases from V and 2 bases from J, with 9 bases in between. The CDR3 is 15 amino acids. The V gene's germline CDR1 is SGHNT and CDR2 YYREEE (reference sequence).

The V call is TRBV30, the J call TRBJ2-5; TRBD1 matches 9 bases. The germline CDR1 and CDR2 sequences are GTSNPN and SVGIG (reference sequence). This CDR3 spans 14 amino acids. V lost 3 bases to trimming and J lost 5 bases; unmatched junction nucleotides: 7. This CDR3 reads CAWRLTGGAETQYF. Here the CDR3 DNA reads TGTGCCTGGAGGTTGACAGGGGGTGCGGAGACCCAGTACTTC.

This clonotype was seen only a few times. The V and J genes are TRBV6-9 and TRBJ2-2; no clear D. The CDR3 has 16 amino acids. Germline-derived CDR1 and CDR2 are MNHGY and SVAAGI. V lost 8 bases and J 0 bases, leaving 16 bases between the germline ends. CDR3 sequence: CASPLLGPTNTGELFF. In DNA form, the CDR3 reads TGTGCCAGCCCCCTTCTCGGGCCAACGAACACCGGGGAGCTGTTTTTT.

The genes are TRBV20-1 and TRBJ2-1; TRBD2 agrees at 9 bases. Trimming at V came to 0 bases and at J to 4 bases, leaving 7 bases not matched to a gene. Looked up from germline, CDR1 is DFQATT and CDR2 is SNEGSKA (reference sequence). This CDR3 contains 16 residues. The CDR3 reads CSARDLTSGQYNEQFF. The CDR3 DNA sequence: TGCAGTGCTAGAGATCTGACTAGCGGACAATACAATGAGCAGTTCTTC.

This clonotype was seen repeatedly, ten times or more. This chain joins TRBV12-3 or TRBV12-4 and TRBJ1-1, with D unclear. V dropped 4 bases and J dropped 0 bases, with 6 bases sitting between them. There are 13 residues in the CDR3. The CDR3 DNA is TGTGCCAGCAGTTGGGTTCTGAACACTGAAGCTTTCTTT. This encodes CASSWVLNTEAFF.